This passage covers 5 T cell receptor beta chains from one sample sequenced in a study of beta chain features in type 1 diabetes. Findings and caveats of the study: TCRB CDR3 length was moderately but significantly reduced in all four CD4+ subsets of Type 1 diabetes patients.

These receptors have no identified antigens. Expressed TCRB transcripts were sequenced because the entire RNA isolate underwent reverse transcription. TCRdb keeps only in-frame clones here, not all; method: immunoSEQ multiplex PCR. The sample consists of about 660,000 clones, roughly an eighth of them appearing once. Sequencing was done on a sample of naive CD4+ T cells from blood. Every receptor here comes from a young man with type 1 diabetes.

The rearrangement uses TRBV20-1 and TRBJ2-5; no clear D. The CDR3 loop spans 10 amino acids. CDR1 and CDR2 (germline): DFQATT, SNEGSKA (reference sequence). Trimming cost V 5 bases and J 7 bases, with 8 bases left between them. Here the CDR3 DNA reads TGCAGTGCTTCAAGACGGACCCAGTACTTC. Encoded protein: CSASRRTQYF.

This clone was seen a few times. Within the sample, other DNA sequences also encode this same CDR3. The rearrangement uses TRBV10-3 and TRBJ2-7, with TRBD1 matching 7 bases. The germline gives CDR1 ENHRY, CDR2 SYGVKD. This CDR3 comprises 14 residues. Trimming cost V 0 bases and J 3 bases; bases outside gene matches: 2. The CDR3 DNA reads TGTGCCATCAGTGAGTCGGGACAGAACTACGAGCAGTACTTC. Its translation: CAISESGQNYEQYF.

This clone was seen a handful of times. The V call is TRBV5-1, the J call TRBJ2-7; 8 nucleotides align to TRBD1. Germline CDR1 is SGHRS and CDR2 is YFSETQ. The CDR3 spans 14 residues. V shed 0 bases and J 4 bases; nucleotides not matched to a gene: 3. CDR3 bases: TGCGCCAGCAGCTTGGACAGGGGGTGGTACGAGCAGTACTTC. Protein: CASSLDRGWYEQYF.

The CDR3 region has the DNA TGTGCCAGCAGCATAGGGACAGCCACCACAGATACGCAGTATTTT. The encoded protein is CASSIGTATTDTQYF. This sequence joins TRBV7-2 and TRBJ2-3, with 7 positions matching TRBD1. The junction had 7 bases not matched to a gene; V was cut back by 5 bases and J by 2 bases. This CDR3 is 15 amino acids long. Germline V gene data show CDR1 as SGHTA and CDR2 as FQGNSA.

The CDR3 protein is CASSLELRGTGELFF. The CDR3 DNA sequence: TGTGCCAGCAGCTTAGAGTTGAGAGGCACCGGGGAGCTGTTTTTT. The rearrangement uses TRBV7-2 and TRBJ2-2; no definite D call. The ends were cut back, 1 base at V and 4 bases at J, with 10 bases in the middle. Germline lookup yields CDR1 SGHTA and CDR2 FQGNSA. CDR3 length: 15 amino acids.